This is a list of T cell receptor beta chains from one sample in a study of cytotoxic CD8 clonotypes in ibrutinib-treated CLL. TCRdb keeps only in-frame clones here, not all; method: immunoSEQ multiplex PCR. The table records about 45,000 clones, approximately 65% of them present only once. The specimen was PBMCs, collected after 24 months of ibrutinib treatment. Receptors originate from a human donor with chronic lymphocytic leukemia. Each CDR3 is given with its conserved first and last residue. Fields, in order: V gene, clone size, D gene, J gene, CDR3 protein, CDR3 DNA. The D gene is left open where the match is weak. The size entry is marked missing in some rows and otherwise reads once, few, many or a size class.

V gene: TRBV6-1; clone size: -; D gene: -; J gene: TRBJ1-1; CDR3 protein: CAGVGALNTEAFF; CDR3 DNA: TGTGCCGGGGTTGGAGCCCTCAACACTGAAGCTTTCTTT
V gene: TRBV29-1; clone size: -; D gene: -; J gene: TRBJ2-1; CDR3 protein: CSEMTGFSYNEQFF; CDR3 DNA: TGCAGCGAGATGACAGGCTTCTCCTACAATGAGCAGTTCTTC
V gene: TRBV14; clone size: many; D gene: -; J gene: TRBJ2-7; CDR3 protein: CASSPLTAGNYEQYF; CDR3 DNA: TGTGCCAGCAGCCCCCTCACGGCGGGTAACTACGAGCAGTACTTC
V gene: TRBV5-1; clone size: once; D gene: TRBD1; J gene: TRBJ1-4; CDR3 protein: CASSLDHVPQGGGKLFF; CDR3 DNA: TGCGCCAGCAGCTTGGACCACGTTCCCCAGGGGGGAGGAAAACTGTTTTTT
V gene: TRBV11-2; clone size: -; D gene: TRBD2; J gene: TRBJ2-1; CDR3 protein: CASSRASGSLSGLEQFF; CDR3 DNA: TGTGCCAGCAGCCGTGCTAGCGGGAGCCTAAGCGGCCTTGAGCAGTTCTTC
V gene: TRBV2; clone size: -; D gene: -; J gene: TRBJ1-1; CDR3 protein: CASKWGAVEAFF; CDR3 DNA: TGTGCCAGCAAGTGGGGCGCTGTAGAAGCTTTCTTT
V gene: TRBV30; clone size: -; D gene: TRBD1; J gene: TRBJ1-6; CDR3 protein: CAWRKPGTGGGYNSPLHF; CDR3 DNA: TGTGCCTGGAGGAAACCCGGGACAGGGGGAGGCTATAATTCACCCCTCCACTTT
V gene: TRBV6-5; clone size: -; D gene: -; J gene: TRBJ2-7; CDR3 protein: CASSYIPRVNYEQYF; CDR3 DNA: TGTGCCAGCAGTTATATTCCGCGGGTAAACTACGAGCAGTACTTC
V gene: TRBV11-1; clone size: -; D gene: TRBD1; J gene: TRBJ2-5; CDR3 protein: CASSLLRAGGWETQYF; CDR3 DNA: TGTGCCAGCAGCTTACTCCGGGCAGGGGGCTGGGAGACCCAGTACTTC
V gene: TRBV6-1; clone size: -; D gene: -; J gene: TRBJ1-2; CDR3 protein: CASSDWDFPDFDGYTF; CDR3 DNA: TGTGCCAGCAGTGACTGGGACTTCCCCGACTTCGATGGCTACACCTTC
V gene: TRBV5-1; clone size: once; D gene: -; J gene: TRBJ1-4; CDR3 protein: CASSGGTRVNEKLFF; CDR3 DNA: TGCGCCAGCAGCGGAGGGACCCGGGTTAATGAAAAACTGTTTTTT
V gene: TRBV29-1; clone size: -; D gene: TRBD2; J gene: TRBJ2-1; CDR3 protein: CSVYGLAVGSSYNEQFF; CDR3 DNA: TGCAGCGTTTACGGACTAGCGGTGGGGAGCTCCTACAATGAGCAGTTCTTC
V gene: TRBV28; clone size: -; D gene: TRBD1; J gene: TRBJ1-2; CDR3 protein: CASSLGGQGDSGYTF; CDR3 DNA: TGTGCCAGCAGTTTAGGGGGACAGGGGGATTCTGGCTACACCTTC
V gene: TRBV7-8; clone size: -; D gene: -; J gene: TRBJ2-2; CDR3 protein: CASSLAMGPGELFF; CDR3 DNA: TGTGCCAGCAGCTTAGCGATGGGGCCCGGGGAGCTGTTTTTT
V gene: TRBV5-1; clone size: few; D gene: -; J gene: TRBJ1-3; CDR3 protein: CASSGGFRDSGNTIYF; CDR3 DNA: TGCGCCAGCAGCGGGGGATTCCGGGACTCTGGAAACACCATATATTTT
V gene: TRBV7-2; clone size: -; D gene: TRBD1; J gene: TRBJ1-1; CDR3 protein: CASSQFAGQGAEAFF; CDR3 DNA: TGTGCCAGCAGCCAATTCGCCGGACAGGGCGCTGAAGCTTTCTTT
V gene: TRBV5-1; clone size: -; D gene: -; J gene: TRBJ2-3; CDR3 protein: CASSWDGGGDTQYF; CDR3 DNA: TGCGCCAGCAGCTGGGACGGCGGCGGGGATACGCAGTATTTT
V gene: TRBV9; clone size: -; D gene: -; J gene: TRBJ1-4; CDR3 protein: CASSVVGGFNEKLFF; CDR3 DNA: TGTGCCAGCAGCGTCGTAGGCGGTTTTAATGAAAAACTGTTTTTT